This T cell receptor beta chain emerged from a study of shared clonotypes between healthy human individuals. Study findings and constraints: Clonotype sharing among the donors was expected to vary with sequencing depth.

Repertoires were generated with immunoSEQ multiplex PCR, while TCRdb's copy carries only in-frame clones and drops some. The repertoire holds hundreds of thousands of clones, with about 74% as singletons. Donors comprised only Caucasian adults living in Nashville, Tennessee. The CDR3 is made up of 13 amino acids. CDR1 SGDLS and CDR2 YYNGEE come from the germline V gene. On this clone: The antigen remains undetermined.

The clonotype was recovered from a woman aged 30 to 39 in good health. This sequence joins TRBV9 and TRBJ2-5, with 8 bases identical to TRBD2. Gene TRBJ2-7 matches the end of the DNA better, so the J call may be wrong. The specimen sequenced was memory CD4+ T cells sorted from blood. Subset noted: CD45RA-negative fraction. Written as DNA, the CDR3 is TGTGCCAGCAGCGAGGGACTAGAAAACGAGCAGTACTTC. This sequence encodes CASSEGLENEQYF.